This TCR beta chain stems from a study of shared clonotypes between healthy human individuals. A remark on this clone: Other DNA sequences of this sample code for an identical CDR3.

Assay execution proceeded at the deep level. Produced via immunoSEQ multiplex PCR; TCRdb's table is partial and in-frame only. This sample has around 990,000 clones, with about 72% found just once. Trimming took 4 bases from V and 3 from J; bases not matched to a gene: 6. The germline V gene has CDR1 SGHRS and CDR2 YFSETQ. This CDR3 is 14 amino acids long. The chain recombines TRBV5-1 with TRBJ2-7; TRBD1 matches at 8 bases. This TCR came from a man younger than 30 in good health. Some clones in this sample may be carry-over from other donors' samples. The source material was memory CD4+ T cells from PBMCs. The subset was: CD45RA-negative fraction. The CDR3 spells CASSPGQGSYEQYF. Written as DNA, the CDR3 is TGCGCCAGCAGCCCAGGACAGGGAAGCTACGAGCAGTACTTC.